This T cell receptor beta chain emerged from a study of blood T cell repertoires in COVID-19. The CDR3 covers 16 residues. Germline CDR1 reads SGHTA; CDR2 reads FQGTGA. V was clipped by 5 bases and J by 5 bases; unmatched bases: 11. Using immunoSEQ multiplex PCR, the repertoire was profiled, and TCRdb retains in-frame clones only, with some absent. This table has 120,000 to 150,000 clones, about 91% appearing once. J is TRBJ2-5 and V is TRBV7-3; 10 bases match TRBD1. The material sequenced was peripheral blood. This clonotype originated in a human donor in a cohort sampled during active COVID-19. CDR3 in amino acids: CASSRGQGIGRETQYF. Written as DNA, the CDR3 is TGTGCCAGCAGCAGGGGACAGGGGATCGGTCGGGAGACCCAGTACTTC.